One sample yielded the 32 T cell receptor beta chains listed below, sequenced in a study of T cells in Graves' hyperthyroidism and ophthalmopathy. Researchers took RNA transcripts and amplified the TCR beta CDR3 regions from them. The primer set for the first-round RT-PCR of the TCR CDR3 was HTBI. TCRdb called the multiplex PCR reads again in MiXCR, with one record for every CDR3 protein. The repertoire includes some 720,000 distinct CDR3 sequences, about 17% of them detected once, and around 7.7% sits in the top ten. Sequenced material: blood. The receptors here all came from a young man with Graves' hyperthyroidism.

This clonotype was recorded a few times. The chain couples TRBV7-2 to TRBJ2-7; D ambiguous. V lost 7 bases and J 0 bases, leaving 13 bases between the germline ends. The CDR3 covers 14 residues. CDR1 and CDR2 from the germline V gene are SGHTA and FQGNSA. CDR3 residues: CASTLSYPSYEQYF. CDR3 bases: TGTGCCAGCACCCTGAGTTATCCCTCCTACGAGCAGTACTTC.

This clonotype was recorded at least ten times. The rearrangement links TRBV15 to TRBJ2-1; D not resolved. In germline, CDR1 is LNHNV, CDR2 YYDKDF (reference sequence). The length of the CDR3 is 20 residues. Trimming took 0 bases from V and 5 from J, leaving 26 bases between them. For the CDR3, the DNA is TGTGCCACCAGCAGAGATCTAGGAATTCCCTGGGGTTTGTTGAACAATGAGCAGTTCTTC. This translates into CATSRDLGIPWGLLNNEQFF.

Details on this clonotype: This clone may be a read error of a much larger clone one base away. The CDR3 loop is CASTPGLGPREQYF. The DNA of the CDR3 is TGTGCCAGCACTCCGGGACTAGGCCCTCGCGAGCAGTACTTC. The chain uses TRBV28 and TRBJ2-7, with 8 bases lining up with TRBD2. In germline, CDR1 is MDHEN, CDR2 SYDVKM. The J segment lost 6 bases and the V segment lost 7 bases, leaving 11 bases of the junction unmatched. CDR3 size: 14 residues. The full variable domain, in which reference TRBV28 and TRBJ2-7 provide the parts outside the CDR3, is DVKVTQSSRYLVKRTGEKVFLECVQDMDHENMFWYRQDPGLGLRLIYFSYDVKMKEKGDIPEGYSVSREKKERFSLILESASTNQTSMYLCASTPGLGPREQYFGPGTRLTVT.

J is TRBJ1-1 and V is TRBV19; 10 bases align to TRBD1. The CDR3 has 15 residues. Germline V gene data show CDR1 as LNHDA and CDR2 as SQIVND (reference sequence). The V segment lost 5 bases and the J segment 5 bases; nucleotides outside the gene matches: 8. The CDR3 here is CASSSKTGGWTEAFF. CDR3 nucleotide sequence: TGTGCCAGTAGTTCAAAGACAGGGGGCTGGACTGAAGCTTTCTTT. The full variable domain, in which reference TRBV19 and TRBJ1-1 provide the parts outside the CDR3, is DGGITQSPKYLFRKEGQNVTLSCEQNLNHDAMYWYRQDPGQGLRLIYYSQIVNDFQKGDIAEGYSVSREKKESFPLTVTSAQKNPTAFYLCASSSKTGGWTEAFFGQGTRLTVV.

In this sample, this clonotype turned up many times. The chain has TRBV28 and TRBJ2-7, with a weak D call TRBD1 (6 bases). Trimming removed 3 bases at V and 3 bases at J, with 9 bases between. The CDR3 sequence is 13 residues long. The germline CDR1 and CDR2 sequences are MDHEN and SYDVKM. This chain's CDR3 is CASSFTGIYEQYF. The CDR3 nucleotides are TGTGCCAGCAGTTTTACAGGGATCTACGAGCAGTACTTC.

V and J are TRBV24-1 and TRBJ2-2; D is unclear. This CDR3 region has 14 residues. Germline assignment: CDR1 KGHDR and CDR2 SFDVKD. The V and J ends lost 2 bases and 5 bases respectively, with 8 bases between them. The chain's CDR3 is CATSDWPRTGELFF. The CDR3 nucleotides read TGTGCCACCAGTGATTGGCCACGGACCGGGGAGCTGTTTTTT.

This clonotype was detected ten times or more. The chain is built from TRBV12-3 or TRBV12-4 and TRBJ2-4, with D hard to call. The CDR3 sequence is 12 residues long. V lost 7 bases and J 9 bases, leaving 13 bases between the germline ends. The CDR3 DNA reads TGTGCCAGCACCCTCGAATCGTCCATTCAGTACTTC. Translation: CASTLESSIQYF.

This chain links TRBV4-1 with TRBJ1-5, with D unresolved. The CDR3 length is 14 residues. Germline CDR1 and CDR2: MGHRA and YSYEKL. V shed 3 bases and J shed 0 bases, with 6 bases lying between them. The CDR3 loop reads CASSHIYSNQPQHF. In nucleotides, the CDR3 is TGCGCCAGCAGCCATATATATAGCAATCAGCCCCAGCATTTT.

This clonotype was detected many times. V is TRBV28 and J is TRBJ2-3; no firm D call. The CDR3 consists of 13 residues. The germline V gene has CDR1 MDHEN and CDR2 SYDVKM. Trimming cost V 7 bases and J 7 bases, with 15 bases left between them. The CDR3 sequence is CASNLPTRNTQYF. CDR3 nucleotides: TGTGCCAGCAACCTCCCGACGCGAAATACGCAGTATTTT.

The gene calls are TRBV20-1 and TRBJ1-2; TRBD1 might be the D (5 bases). Germline-derived CDR1 and CDR2 are DFQATT and SNEGSKA (reference sequence). CDR3 length: 11 residues. Trimming cost V 6 bases and J 7 bases, with 12 bases left between them. In nucleotides, the CDR3 is TGCAGTGCCCCGGGGGGGAGTGGCTACACCTTC. Its protein is CSAPGGSGYTF.

This clonotype was picked up a small number of times. The rearrangement uses TRBV30 and TRBJ2-5; D perhaps matches TRBD1 (6 bases). The V and J ends lost 2 bases and 5 bases respectively, with 18 bases between them. The germline CDR1 and CDR2 sequences are GTSNPN and SVGIG (reference sequence). The CDR3 runs 15 residues. The CDR3 protein is CAWSSLTGRKETQYF. The CDR3 nucleotides are TGTGCCTGGAGTTCTCTAACAGGGAGAAAGGAGACCCAGTACTTC.

This clonotype was found a few times. The chain is built from TRBV29-1 and TRBJ2-7, with a possible D match to TRBD2 (5 bases). Germline CDR1 and CDR2: SQVTM and ANQGSEA. V was pared by 6 bases and J by 2 bases, with 14 bases between. CDR3 length: 13 residues. CDR3 nucleotides: TGCAGCGTGCGGGTTGCCCCCCCCTACGAGCAGTACTTC. Its translation is CSVRVAPPYEQYF.

This clonotype was picked up many times. CDR3 bases: TGTGCCAGCAGCTCACCGGGACTAGCGGGACCCACAGATACGCAGTATTTT. Translated: CASSSPGLAGPTDTQYF. The V and J genes are TRBV9 and TRBJ2-3, with TRBD2 matching 13 bases. The trim removed 4 bases at V and 2 bases at J, leaving 7 bases unmatched. CDR3 length equals 17 residues. CDR1 and CDR2 (germline): SGDLS, YYNGEE.

As concerns this clonotype: One base away lies a much larger clone, so this may be a sequencing read error. The rearrangement joins TRBV28 to TRBJ1-6; D is possibly TRBD1 (5 bases). This CDR3 region has 14 residues. Looked up from germline, CDR1 is MDHEN and CDR2 is SYDVKM. The CDR3 is CASTWGGPNSRLHF. The CDR3 DNA follows: TGTGCCAGCACCTGGGGGGGACCAAATTCACGCCTCCACTTT.

The rearrangement links TRBV7-8 to TRBJ1-5; TRBD1 is a possible D gene (5 bases). CDR3 length: 16 amino acids. V lost 1 base and J lost 3, with 13 bases in between. The germline CDR1 and CDR2 sequences are SGHVS and FQNEAQ. CDR3 sequence reads: CASSLGAPGTNQPQHF. CDR3 DNA: TGTGCCAGCAGCTTAGGGGCACCAGGGACCAATCAGCCCCAGCATTTT.

The sample holds many counts of this clonotype. The chain employs TRBV5-5 and TRBJ1-6; D not resolved. The CDR3 is 13 amino acids. Germline CDR1 is SGHKS and CDR2 is YYEKEE (reference sequence). V lost 0 bases to trimming and J lost 8 bases, with 6 bases between them. The CDR3 sequence: CASSLVEDSPLHF. The CDR3 DNA follows: TGTGCCAGCAGCTTGGTGGAGGATTCACCCCTCCACTTT.

A few counts support this clonotype. The chain carries TRBV7-9 and TRBJ2-7; no firm D call. Germline V lookup: CDR1 SEHNR, CDR2 FQNEAQ (reference sequence). Trimming removed 0 bases from V and 6 bases from J, with 9 bases in between. The CDR3 extends over 13 amino acids. CDR3: CASSLARVGEQYF. CDR3 nucleotide sequence: TGTGCCAGCAGCTTAGCACGGGTTGGCGAGCAGTACTTC.

The rearrangement links TRBV9 to TRBJ2-1; 10 nucleotides line up with TRBD1. The CDR3 has 17 residues. J gave up 3 bases and V 3 bases, and 9 bases lay outside the gene matches. Germline V gives CDR1 SGDLS, CDR2 YYNGEE. CDR3 sequence (DNA): TGTGCCAGCAGCGCCTTCGAGACAGGGGGCTTCTACAATGAGCAGTTCTTC. It is translated as CASSAFETGGFYNEQFF.

This clonotype has only a few counts. V and J are TRBV18 and TRBJ2-7; 7 bases line up with TRBD1. This CDR3 region has 12 residues. Germline CDR1 and CDR2: KGHSH and LQKENI. Trimming removed 3 bases from V and 7 bases from J; junction bases left unmatched: 3. The CDR3 is CASSPDRSEQYF. Written as DNA, the CDR3 is TGTGCCAGCTCACCGGACAGGTCTGAGCAGTACTTC.

This clonotype was picked up a small number of times. This rearrangement joins TRBV20-1 to TRBJ2-7; 9 nucleotides line up with TRBD1. The germline V gene encodes CDR1 DFQATT and CDR2 SNEGSKA (reference sequence). V shed 1 base and J 4 bases; nucleotides not matched to a gene: 5. The CDR3 is 14 residues long. This chain's CDR3 is CSARARDREYEQYF. The DNA of the CDR3 is TGCAGTGCTAGAGCCCGGGACAGGGAGTACGAGCAGTACTTC.

The table lists this clonotype with a few counts. The chain recombines TRBV19 with TRBJ1-2; 9 nucleotides match TRBD1. With 7 bases clipped from V and 2 bases from J, the junction kept 5 bases outside the gene matches. CDR3 length: 14 residues. Germline V gives CDR1 LNHDA, CDR2 SQIVND (reference sequence). CDR3 amino acids: CASMRDRENYGYTF. CDR3 DNA sequence: TGTGCCAGTATGCGGGACAGGGAAAACTATGGCTACACCTTC.

This clonotype was seen repeatedly, ten times or more. The chain recombines TRBV20-1 with TRBJ1-1, with TRBD1 matching 7 bases. The CDR3 is 12 residues long. Germline trimming cut 6 bases from V and 3 bases from J; bases unmatched to any gene: 4. Germline loops: CDR1 DFQATT, CDR2 SNEGSKA (reference sequence). CDR3 DNA sequence: TGCAGTGCCGTACAGGGGTACACTGAAGCTTTCTTT. Translating gives CSAVQGYTEAFF.

In its sample, this clonotype was seen a few times. The rearrangement links TRBV2 to TRBJ1-4; tentatively, D is TRBD1 (6 bases). Trimming shortened V by 11 bases and J by 5 bases, and 15 bases separated the two germline ends. This CDR3 is built from 13 residues. Germline loops: CDR1 SNHLY, CDR2 FYNNEI. The chain's CDR3 is CAWGRRVNEKLFF. CDR3 bases: TGTGCCTGGGGGCGCCGGGTAAATGAAAAACTGTTTTTT.

A remark on this clonotype: A clone one base away is much larger, so this may be a read error. The V and J genes are TRBV2 and TRBJ2-1, with 7 bases lining up with TRBD1. With V trimmed by 11 bases and J by 8 bases, 15 bases remained unmatched. This CDR3 has 14 amino acids. The germline V gene has CDR1 SNHLY and CDR2 FYNNEI. Written as DNA, the CDR3 is TGTGCCGGCATAGGGACAGCACTACACGATGAGCAGTTCTTC. It translates to CAGIGTALHDEQFF. Full variable domain (missing parts from reference TRBV2 and TRBJ2-1): EPEVTQTPSHQVTQMGQEVILRCVPISNHLYFYWYRQILGQKVEFLVSFYNNEISEKSEIFDDQFSVERPDGSNFTLKIRSTKLEDSAMYFCAGIGTALHDEQFFGPGTRLTVL.

This clonotype was observed a few times. The chain has TRBV6-1 and TRBJ2-2; D is perhaps TRBD2 (6 bases). V was trimmed by 5 bases and J by 2 bases, leaving 12 bases between them. The CDR3 contains 15 residues. Germline assignment: CDR1 MNHNS and CDR2 SASEGT. The CDR3 loop reads CASSPPGGNTGELFF. DNA of the CDR3: TGTGCCAGCAGTCCCCCCGGGGGAAACACCGGGGAGCTGTTTTTT.

This clonotype appeared many times. The chain uses TRBV6-5 and TRBJ2-7; D possibly corresponds to TRBD2 (5 bases). Trimming shortened V by 3 bases and J by 0 bases, and 9 bases separated the two germline ends. This CDR3 spans 14 amino acids. Looked up from germline, CDR1 is MNHEY and CDR2 is SVGAGI. The chain's CDR3 is CASSYREVSYEQYF. The CDR3 DNA sequence: TGTGCCAGCAGTTATCGGGAAGTCTCCTACGAGCAGTACTTC.

This clonotype appeared a few times. The chain uses TRBV7-9 and TRBJ2-6; D not resolved. Trimming removed 0 bases from V and 5 bases from J, with 14 bases in between. The germline CDR1 and CDR2 sequences are SEHNR and FQNEAQ (reference sequence). The CDR3 has 17 residues. CDR3 loop: CASSLAPISFRANVLTF. DNA for the CDR3: TGTGCCAGCAGCTTAGCTCCCATAAGTTTCAGGGCCAACGTCCTGACTTTC.

This clonotype showed up just a few times. V gene TRBV18 combines with J gene TRBJ2-3; TRBD2 aligns across 7 bases. The trim removed 4 bases at V and 4 bases at J, leaving 11 bases unmatched. The CDR3 is 16 residues long. CDR1 and CDR2 from the germline V gene are KGHSH and LQKENI. The CDR3 reads CASSLDVDAGADTQYF. The CDR3 DNA reads as TGTGCCAGCTCACTGGACGTCGACGCGGGGGCAGATACGCAGTATTTT.

The table lists this clonotype with many counts. V is TRBV20-1 and J is TRBJ2-3; 10 bases fit TRBD2. The CDR3 is made up of 15 amino acids. With V trimmed by 3 bases and J by 2 bases, 5 bases remained unmatched. CDR1 is DFQATT, CDR2 SNEGSKA, per germline (reference sequence). CDR3 loop: CSASGTSVLTDTQYF. The CDR3 DNA is TGCAGTGCTAGCGGGACTAGCGTTCTCACAGATACGCAGTATTTT.

This clonotype was detected many times. This chain joins TRBV11-2 and TRBJ2-1; 7 bases align to TRBD2. V shed 0 bases and J 7 bases; nucleotides not matched to a gene: 12. The CDR3 is 17 amino acids. Germline-derived CDR1 and CDR2 are SGHAT and FQNNGV. CDR3: CASSLDIAGVVSNEQFF. In DNA form, the CDR3 reads TGTGCCAGCAGCTTAGATATCGCGGGAGTTGTCTCTAATGAGCAGTTCTTC.

In the case of this clonotype: This could be a read error, since a much larger clone is one nucleotide away. This chain uses TRBV6-2 or TRBV6-3 with TRBJ2-7; the D gene is possibly TRBD2 (5 bases). The end of the DNA fits TRBJ2-1 better, so the J call may be wrong. The CDR3 covers 15 residues. Germline assignment: CDR1 MNHEY and CDR2 SVGEGT. CDR3 in amino acids: CASSYEGYPVYEQFF. The CDR3 nucleotides are TGTGCCAGCAGTTACGAGGGTTACCCGGTCTACGAGCAGTTCTTC.

This clonotype was counted many times. The chain joins TRBV11-2 to TRBJ2-3, with D unclear. The CDR3 extends over 14 amino acids. The germline V gene has CDR1 SGHAT and CDR2 FQNNGV. With 1 base removed from V and 5 bases from J, the gap between germline ends came to 10 bases. CDR3 loop: CASSLAGSVDTQYF. CDR3 DNA: TGTGCCAGCAGCTTAGCGGGCTCCGTAGATACGCAGTATTTT.